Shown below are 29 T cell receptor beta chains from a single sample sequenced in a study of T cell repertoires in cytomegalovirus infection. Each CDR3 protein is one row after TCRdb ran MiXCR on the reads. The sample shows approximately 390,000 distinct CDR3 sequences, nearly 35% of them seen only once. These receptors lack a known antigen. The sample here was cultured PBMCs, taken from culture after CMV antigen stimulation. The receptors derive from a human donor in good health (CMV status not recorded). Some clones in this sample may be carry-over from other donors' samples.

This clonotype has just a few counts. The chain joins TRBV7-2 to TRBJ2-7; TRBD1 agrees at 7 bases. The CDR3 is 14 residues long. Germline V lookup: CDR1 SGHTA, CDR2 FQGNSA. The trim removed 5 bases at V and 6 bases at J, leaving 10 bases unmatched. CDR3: CASSPGTAAGEQYF. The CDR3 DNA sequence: TGTGCCAGCAGCCCCGGGACAGCCGCCGGCGAGCAGTACTTC.

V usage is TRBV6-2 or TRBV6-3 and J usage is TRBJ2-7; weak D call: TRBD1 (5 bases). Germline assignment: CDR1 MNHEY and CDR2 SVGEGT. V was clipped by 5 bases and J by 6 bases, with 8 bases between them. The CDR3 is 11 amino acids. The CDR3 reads CASSEDIEQYF. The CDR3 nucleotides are TGTGCCAGCAGTGAGGACATCGAGCAGTACTTC.

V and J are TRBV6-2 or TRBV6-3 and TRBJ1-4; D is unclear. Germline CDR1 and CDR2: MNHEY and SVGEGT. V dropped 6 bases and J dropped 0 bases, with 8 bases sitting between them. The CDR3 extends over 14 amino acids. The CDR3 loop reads CASRYRTTNEKLFF. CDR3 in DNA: TGTGCCAGCAGATACAGAACAACTAATGAAAAACTGTTTTTT.

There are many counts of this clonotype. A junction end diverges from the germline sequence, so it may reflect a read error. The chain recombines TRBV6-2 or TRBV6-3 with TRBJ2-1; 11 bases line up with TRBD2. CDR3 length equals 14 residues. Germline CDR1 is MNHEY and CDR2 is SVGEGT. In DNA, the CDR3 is TGTGCCAGCAGTACAGGGACTAGCGGCCTTTTCTCCTACTTC. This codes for CASSTGTSGLFSYF.

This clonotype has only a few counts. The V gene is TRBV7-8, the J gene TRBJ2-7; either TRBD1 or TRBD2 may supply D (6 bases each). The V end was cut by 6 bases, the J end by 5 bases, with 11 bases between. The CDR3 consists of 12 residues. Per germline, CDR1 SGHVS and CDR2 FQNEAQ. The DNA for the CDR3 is TGTGCCAGCAGTCAGGGGAGGCACGAGCAGTACTTC. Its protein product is CASSQGRHEQYF.

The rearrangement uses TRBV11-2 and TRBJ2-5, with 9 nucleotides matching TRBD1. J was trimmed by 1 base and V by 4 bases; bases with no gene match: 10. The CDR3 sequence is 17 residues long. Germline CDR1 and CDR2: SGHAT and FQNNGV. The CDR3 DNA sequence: TGTGCCAGCAGCTCGATCTGGACAGGGGAAGCCCAAGAGACCCAGTACTTC. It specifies CASSSIWTGEAQETQYF. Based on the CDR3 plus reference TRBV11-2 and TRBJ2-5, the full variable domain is EAGVAQSPRYKIIEKRQSVAFWCNPISGHATLYWYQQILGQGPKLLIQFQNNGVVDDSQLPKDRFSAERLKGVDSTLKIQPAKLEDSAVYLCASSSIWTGEAQETQYFGPGTRLLVL.

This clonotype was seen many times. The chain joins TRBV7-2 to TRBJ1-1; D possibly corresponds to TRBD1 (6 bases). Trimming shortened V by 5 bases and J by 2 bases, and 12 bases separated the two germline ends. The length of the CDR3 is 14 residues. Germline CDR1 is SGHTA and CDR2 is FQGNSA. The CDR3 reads CASSLPGANTEAFF. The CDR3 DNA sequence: TGTGCCAGCAGCCTACCGGGGGCCAACACTGAAGCTTTCTTT.

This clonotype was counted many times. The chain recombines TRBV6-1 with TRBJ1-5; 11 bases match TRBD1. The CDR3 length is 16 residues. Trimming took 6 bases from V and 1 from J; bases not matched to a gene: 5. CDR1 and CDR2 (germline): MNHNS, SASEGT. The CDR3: CASSSGTGGSNQPQHF. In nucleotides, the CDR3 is TGTGCCAGCAGCTCTGGGACAGGGGGAAGCAATCAGCCCCAGCATTTT.

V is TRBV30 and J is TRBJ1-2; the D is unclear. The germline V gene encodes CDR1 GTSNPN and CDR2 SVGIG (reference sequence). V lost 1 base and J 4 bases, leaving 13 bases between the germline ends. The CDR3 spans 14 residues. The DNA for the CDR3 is TGTGCCTGGAGTGACGAGAGGATCGGCTATGGCTACACCTTC. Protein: CAWSDERIGYGYTF.

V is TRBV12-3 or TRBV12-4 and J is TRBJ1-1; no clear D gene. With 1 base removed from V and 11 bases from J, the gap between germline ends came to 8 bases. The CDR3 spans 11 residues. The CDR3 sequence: CASSLVQAAFF. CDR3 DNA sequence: TGTGCCAGCAGTTTAGTGCAGGCGGCTTTCTTT.

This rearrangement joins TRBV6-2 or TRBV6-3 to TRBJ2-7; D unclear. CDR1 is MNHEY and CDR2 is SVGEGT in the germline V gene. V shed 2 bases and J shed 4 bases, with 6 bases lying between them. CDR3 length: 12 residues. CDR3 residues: CASSYGEYEQYV. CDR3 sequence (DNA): TGTGCCAGCAGTTACGGCGAGTACGAGCAGTACGTC.

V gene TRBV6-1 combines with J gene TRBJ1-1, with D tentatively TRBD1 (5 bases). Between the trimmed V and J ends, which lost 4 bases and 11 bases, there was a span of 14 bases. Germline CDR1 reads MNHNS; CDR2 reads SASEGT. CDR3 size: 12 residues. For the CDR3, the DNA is TGTGCCAGCAGTGGATCAGGGAACACTGCTTTCTTT. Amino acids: CASSGSGNTAFF.

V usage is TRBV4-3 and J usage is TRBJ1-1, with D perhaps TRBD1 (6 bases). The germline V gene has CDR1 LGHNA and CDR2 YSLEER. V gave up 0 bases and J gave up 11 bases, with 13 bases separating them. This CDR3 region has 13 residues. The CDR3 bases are TGCGCCAGCAGCCAAGATCTTGCAGGGGATGCTTTCTTT. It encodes CASSQDLAGDAFF.

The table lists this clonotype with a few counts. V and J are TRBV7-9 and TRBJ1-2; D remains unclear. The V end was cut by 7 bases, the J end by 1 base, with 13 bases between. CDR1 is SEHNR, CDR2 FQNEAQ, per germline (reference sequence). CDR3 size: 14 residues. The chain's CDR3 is CASTRLGVNYGYTF. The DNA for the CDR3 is TGTGCCAGCACCCGACTCGGGGTTAACTATGGCTACACCTTC.

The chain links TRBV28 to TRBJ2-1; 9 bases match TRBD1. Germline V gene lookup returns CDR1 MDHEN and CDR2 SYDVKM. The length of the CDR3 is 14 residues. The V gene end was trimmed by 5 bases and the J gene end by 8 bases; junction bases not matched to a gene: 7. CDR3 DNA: TGTGCCAGCAGTCCCGGGACAGGGTTCTATGAGCAGTTCTTC. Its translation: CASSPGTGFYEQFF.

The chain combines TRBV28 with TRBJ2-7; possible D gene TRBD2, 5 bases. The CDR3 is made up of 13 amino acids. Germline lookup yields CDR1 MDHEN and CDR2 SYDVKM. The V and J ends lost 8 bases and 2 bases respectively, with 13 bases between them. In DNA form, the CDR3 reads TGTGCCAGCGGTAAGGAGGAACCCTACGAGCAGTACTTC. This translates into CASGKEEPYEQYF.

CDR3 sequence (DNA): TGTGCCAGCACCCGGGACCCTGACAATGAGCAGTTCTTC. Translated: CASTRDPDNEQFF. The chain joins TRBV28 to TRBJ2-1; D is tentatively TRBD1 or TRBD2 (5 bases each). The V end was cut by 7 bases, the J end by 5 bases, with 12 bases between. From germline, CDR1 is MDHEN and CDR2 SYDVKM. The CDR3 runs to 13 residues.

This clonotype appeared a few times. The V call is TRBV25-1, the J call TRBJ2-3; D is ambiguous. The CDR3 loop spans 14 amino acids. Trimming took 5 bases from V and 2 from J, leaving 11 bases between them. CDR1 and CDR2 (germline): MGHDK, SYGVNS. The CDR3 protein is CASSPPVITDTQYF. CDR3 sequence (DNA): TGTGCCAGCAGTCCGCCCGTCATCACAGATACGCAGTATTTT.

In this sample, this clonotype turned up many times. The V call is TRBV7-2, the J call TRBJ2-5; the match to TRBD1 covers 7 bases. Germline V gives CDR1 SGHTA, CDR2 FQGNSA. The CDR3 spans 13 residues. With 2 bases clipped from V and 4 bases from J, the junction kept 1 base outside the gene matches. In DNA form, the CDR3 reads TGTGCCAGCAGCTTAAGGGGGCGAGAGACCCAGTACTTC. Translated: CASSLRGRETQYF.

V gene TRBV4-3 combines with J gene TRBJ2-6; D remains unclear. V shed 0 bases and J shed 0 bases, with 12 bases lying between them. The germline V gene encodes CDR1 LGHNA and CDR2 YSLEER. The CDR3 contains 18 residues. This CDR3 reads CASSQENFLSSGANVLTF. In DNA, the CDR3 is TGCGCCAGCAGCCAAGAAAACTTCTTAAGCTCTGGGGCCAACGTCCTGACTTTC.

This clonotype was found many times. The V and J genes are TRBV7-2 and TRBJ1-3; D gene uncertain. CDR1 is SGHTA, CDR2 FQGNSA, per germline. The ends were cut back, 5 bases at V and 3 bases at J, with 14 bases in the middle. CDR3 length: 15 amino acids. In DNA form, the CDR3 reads TGTGCCAGCAGCCCGCTAGGACCGTTTGGAAACACCATATATTTT. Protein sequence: CASSPLGPFGNTIYF.

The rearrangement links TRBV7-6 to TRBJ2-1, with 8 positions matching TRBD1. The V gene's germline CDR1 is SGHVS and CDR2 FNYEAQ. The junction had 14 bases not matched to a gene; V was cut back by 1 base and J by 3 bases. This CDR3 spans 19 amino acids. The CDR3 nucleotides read TGTGCCAGCAGCTTAGATTACTACAGGGGGACCTCGATCTACAATGAGCAGTTCTTC. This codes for CASSLDYYRGTSIYNEQFF.

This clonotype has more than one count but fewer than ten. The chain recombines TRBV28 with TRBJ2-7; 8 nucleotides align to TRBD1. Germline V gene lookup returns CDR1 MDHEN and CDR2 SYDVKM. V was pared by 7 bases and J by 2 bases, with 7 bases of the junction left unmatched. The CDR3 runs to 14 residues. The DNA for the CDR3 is TGTGCCAGCACCACAGGGGGGAAGACCTACGAGCAGTACTTC. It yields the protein CASTTGGKTYEQYF.

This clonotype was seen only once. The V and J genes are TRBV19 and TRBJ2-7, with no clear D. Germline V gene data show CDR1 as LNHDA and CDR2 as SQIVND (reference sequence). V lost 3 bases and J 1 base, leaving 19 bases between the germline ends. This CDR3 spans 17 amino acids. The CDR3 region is CASSIFSERQSSYEQYV. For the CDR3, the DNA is TGTGCCAGTAGTATTTTTAGTGAGCGACAATCGTCCTACGAGCAGTACGTC.

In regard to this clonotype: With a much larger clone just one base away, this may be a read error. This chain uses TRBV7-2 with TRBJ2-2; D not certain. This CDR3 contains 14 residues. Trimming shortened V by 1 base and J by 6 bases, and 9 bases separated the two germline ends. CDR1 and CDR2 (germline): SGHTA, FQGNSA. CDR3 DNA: TGTGCCAGCAGCTTAGGGATGGTTGCCGGGGAGCTGTTTTTT. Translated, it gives CASSLGMVAGELFF.

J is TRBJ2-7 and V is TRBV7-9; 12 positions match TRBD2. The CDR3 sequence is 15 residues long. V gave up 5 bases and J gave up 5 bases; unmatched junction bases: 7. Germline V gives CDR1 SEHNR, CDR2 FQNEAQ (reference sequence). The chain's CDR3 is CASSIGLAGLDEQYF. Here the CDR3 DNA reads TGTGCCAGCAGCATCGGACTAGCGGGACTGGACGAGCAGTACTTC.

In nucleotides, the CDR3 is TGCGCCAGCAGCCAAGAGGGACAGGGGGGCCGGGAGACCCAGTACTTC. Translated, it gives CASSQEGQGGRETQYF. The J gene is TRBJ2-5, the V gene TRBV4-3; 11 bases are shared with TRBD1. The CDR3 totals 16 residues. V gave up 0 bases and J gave up 5 bases; unmatched junction bases: 5. Germline CDR1 is LGHNA and CDR2 is YSLEER.

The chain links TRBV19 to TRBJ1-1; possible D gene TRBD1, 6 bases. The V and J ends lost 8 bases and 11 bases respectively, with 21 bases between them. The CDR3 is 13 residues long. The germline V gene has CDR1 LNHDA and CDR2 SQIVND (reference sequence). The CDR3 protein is CASDAGARGLAFF. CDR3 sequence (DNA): TGTGCCAGTGACGCGGGGGCCAGGGGTTTGGCTTTCTTT.

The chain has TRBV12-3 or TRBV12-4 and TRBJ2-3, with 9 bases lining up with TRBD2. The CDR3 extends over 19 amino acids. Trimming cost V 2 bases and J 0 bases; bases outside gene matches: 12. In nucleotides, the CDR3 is TGTGCCAGCAGTTTACTAGCGGGGCACATTCCTCCTAGCACAGATACGCAGTATTTT. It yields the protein CASSLLAGHIPPSTDTQYF.